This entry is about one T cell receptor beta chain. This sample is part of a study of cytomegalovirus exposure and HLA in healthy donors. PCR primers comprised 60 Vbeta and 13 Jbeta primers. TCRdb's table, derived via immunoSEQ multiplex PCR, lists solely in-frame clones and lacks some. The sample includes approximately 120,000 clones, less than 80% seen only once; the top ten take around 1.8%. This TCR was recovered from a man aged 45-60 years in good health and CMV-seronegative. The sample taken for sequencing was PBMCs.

CDR3 protein: CASSPGSQERETEAFF. In DNA form, the CDR3 reads TGTGCCAGCTCCCCGGGCAGTCAGGAGAGGGAAACTGAAGCTTTCTTT. The rearrangement uses TRBV18 and TRBJ1-1; D unclear. The CDR3 is 16 amino acids. Germline-derived CDR1 and CDR2 are KGHSH and LQKENI. V lost 6 bases to trimming and J lost 5 bases, with 22 bases between them.